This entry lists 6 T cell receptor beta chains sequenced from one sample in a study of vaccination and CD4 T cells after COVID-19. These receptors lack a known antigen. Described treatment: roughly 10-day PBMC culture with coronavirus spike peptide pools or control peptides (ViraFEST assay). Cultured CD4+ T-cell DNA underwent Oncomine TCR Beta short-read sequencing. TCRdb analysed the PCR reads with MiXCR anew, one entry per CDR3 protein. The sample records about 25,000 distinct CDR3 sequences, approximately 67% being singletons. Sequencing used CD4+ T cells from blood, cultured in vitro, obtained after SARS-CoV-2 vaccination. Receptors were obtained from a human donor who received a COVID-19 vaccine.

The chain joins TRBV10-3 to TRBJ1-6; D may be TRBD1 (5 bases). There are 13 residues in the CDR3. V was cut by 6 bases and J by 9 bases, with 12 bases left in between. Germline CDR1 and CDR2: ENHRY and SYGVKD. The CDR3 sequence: CAIRPKRGSPLHF. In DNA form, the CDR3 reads TGTGCCATCAGGCCAAAGAGGGGTTCACCCCTCCACTTT.

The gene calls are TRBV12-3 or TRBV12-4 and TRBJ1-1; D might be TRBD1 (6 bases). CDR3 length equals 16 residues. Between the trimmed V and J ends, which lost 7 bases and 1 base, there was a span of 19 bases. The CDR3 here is CASTMRGRTANTEAFF. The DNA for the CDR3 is TGTGCCAGCACCATGCGGGGGCGGACAGCGAACACTGAAGCTTTCTTT.

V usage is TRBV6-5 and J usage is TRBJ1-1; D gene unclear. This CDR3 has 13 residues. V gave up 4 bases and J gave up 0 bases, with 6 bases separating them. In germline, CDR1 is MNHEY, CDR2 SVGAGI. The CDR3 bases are TGTGCCAGCAGTTTAACAGTGAACACTGAAGCTTTCTTT. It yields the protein CASSLTVNTEAFF.

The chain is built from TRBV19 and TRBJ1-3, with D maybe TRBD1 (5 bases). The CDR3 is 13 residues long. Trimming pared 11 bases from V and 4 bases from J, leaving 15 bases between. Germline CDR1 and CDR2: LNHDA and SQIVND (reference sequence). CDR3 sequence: CAVASGHGNTIYF. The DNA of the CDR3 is TGTGCCGTAGCTTCAGGGCACGGAAACACCATATATTTT.

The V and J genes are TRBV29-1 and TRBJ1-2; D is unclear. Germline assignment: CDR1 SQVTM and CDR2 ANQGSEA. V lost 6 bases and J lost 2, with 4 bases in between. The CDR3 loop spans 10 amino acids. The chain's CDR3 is CSVGNYGYTF. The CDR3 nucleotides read TGCAGCGTAGGGAACTATGGCTACACCTTC. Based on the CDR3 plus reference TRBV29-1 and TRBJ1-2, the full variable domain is SAVISQKPSRDICQRGTSLTIQCQVDSQVTMMFWYRQQPGQSLTLIATANQGSEATYESGFVIDKFPISRPNLTFSTLTVSNMSPEDSSIYLCSVGNYGYTFGSGTRLTVV.

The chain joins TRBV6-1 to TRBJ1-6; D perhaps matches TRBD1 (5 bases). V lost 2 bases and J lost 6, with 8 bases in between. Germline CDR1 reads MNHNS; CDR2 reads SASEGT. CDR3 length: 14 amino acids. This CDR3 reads CASSEWGGNSPLHF. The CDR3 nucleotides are TGTGCCAGCAGTGAATGGGGCGGTAATTCACCCCTCCACTTT.